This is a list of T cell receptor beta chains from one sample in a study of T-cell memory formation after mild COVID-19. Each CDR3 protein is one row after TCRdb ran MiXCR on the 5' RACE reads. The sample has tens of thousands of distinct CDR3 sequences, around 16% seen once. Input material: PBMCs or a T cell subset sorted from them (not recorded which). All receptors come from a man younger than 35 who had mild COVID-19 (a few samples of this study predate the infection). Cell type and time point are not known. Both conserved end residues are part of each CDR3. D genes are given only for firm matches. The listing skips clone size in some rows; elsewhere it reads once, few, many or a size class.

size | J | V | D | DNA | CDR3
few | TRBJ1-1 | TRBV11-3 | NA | TGTGCCAGCAAATCCCCGGGCACAGAAGCTTTCTTT | CASKSPGTEAFF
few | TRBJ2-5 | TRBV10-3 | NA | TGTGCCATCAGTGAGTCGTTAGGACCGGCTGAGACCCAGTACTTC | CAISESLGPAETQYF
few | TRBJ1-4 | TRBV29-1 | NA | TGCAGCGTTGTCGGGGAATGGGGGTCGGGAAAACTGTTTTTT | CSVVGEWGSGKLFF
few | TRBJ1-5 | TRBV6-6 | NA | TGTGCCAGCAGTCTCCGGGACATACTCAATCAGCCCCAGCATTTT | CASSLRDILNQPQHF
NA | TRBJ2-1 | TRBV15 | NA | TGTGCCACCAGCACGAGGGACTTCAATGAGCAGTTCTTC | CATSTRDFNEQFF
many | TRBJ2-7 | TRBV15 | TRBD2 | TGTGCCACCAGCGGGGCAGCGGGGGGGGGGCACGAGCAGTACTTC | CATSGAAGGGHEQYF
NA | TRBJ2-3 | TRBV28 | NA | TGTGCCAGCAGTTTGAGAGGGCATAGCGTTTGGACAGATACGCAGTATTTT | CASSLRGHSVWTDTQYF
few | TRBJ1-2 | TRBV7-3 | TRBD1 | TGTGCCAGCAGCCCGGACAGGGGGCGAAACTATGGCTACACCTTC | CASSPDRGRNYGYTF
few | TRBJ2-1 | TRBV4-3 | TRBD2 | TGCGCCAGCAGCCTCCAAGGGGTTGGGACTAGCGAATACAATGAGCAGTTCTTC | CASSLQGVGTSEYNEQFF
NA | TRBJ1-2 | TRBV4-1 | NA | TGCGCCAGCAGCCAATGGGACGGACCTAACTATGGCTACACCTTC | CASSQWDGPNYGYTF
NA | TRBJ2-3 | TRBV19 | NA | TGTGCCAGTAGTATATTCTGGGGGGCCGCGACTAGCACAGATACGCAGTATTTT | CASSIFWGAATSTDTQYF
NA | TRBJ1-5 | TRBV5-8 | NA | TGTGCCAGCAGACTGAGCACCAATCAGCCCCAGCATTTT | CASRLSTNQPQHF
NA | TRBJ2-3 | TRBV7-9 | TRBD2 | TGTGCCAGCAGCTTAGCGCGGTTGGCAGCGGGGGGCTTTAGCACAGATACGCAGTATTTT | CASSLARLAAGGFSTDTQYF
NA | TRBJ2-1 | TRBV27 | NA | TGTGCCAGCAGCAGTTGGGACAATGAGCAGTTCTTC | CASSSWDNEQFF
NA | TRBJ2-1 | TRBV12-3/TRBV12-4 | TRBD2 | TGTGCCAGCAGCCCGGGGGGGTCCGGCAATGAGCAGTTCTTC | CASSPGGSGNEQFF
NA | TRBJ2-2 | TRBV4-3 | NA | TGCGCCAGCAGCCAGGGGCAAGGGGCCCGCACCGGGGAGCTGTTTTTT | CASSQGQGARTGELFF
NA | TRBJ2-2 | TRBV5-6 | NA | TGTGCCAGCAGCTTAGGGGCCAGGGCGACTGCCGGGGAGCTGTTTTTT | CASSLGARATAGELFF
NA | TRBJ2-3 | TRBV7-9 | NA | TGTGCCAGCAGCCCTCTAGGGCTAAGCACAGATACGCAGTATTTT | CASSPLGLSTDTQYF
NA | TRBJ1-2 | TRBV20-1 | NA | TGCAGTGCTAGAGACGGACAGAGCGGCGTCTATGGCTACACCTTC | CSARDGQSGVYGYTF
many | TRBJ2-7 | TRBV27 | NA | TGTGCCAGCAGTTTACAGGGGTCTTACGAGCAGTACTTC | CASSLQGSYEQYF
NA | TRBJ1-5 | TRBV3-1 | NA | TGTGCCAGCAGCCAAGTTCCGGGCAGGGGTCAGCCCCAGCATTTT | CASSQVPGRGQPQHF
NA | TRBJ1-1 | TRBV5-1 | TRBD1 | TGCGCCAGCAGACGACAGGGAGGAGTGTCTGAAGCTTTCTTT | CASRRQGGVSEAFF
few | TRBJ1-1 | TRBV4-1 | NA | TGCGCCAGCAGCCAACAGGGGCCCTTGACTGAAGCTTTCTTT | CASSQQGPLTEAFF
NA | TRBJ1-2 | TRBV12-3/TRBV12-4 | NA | TGTGCCAGCAGTTTCCAGGTTGGCTATGGCTACACCTTC | CASSFQVGYGYTF
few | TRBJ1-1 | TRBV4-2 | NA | TGTGCCAGCAGCCAAGATGGGAGGCGAGAAGCTTTCTTT | CASSQDGRREAFF
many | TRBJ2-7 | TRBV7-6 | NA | TGTGCCAGCAGCTTAGCCCAACAGGGCTACGAGCAGTACTTC | CASSLAQQGYEQYF
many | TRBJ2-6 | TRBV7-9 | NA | TGTGCCAGCAGCTTAGCCCGCGGTCTGGGGGCCGCCGGGGCCAACGTCCTGACTTTC | CASSLARGLGAAGANVLTF
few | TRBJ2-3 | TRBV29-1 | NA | TGCAGCGTAGGCGTGGGTAACACAGATACGCAGTATTTT | CSVGVGNTDTQYF
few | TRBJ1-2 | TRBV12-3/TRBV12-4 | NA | TGTGCCAGCTCCTACCCCGGACAGCTTGGTACCTATGGCTACACCTTC | CASSYPGQLGTYGYTF
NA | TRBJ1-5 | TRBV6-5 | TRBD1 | TGTGCCAGCAGTTACCTTGGACAGGGTCAGCCCCAGCATTTT | CASSYLGQGQPQHF
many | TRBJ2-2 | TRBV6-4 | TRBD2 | TGTGCCAGCAGTGACTCGACTAGCGCCGGGGAGCTGTTTTTT | CASSDSTSAGELFF
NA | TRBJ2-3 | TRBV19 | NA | TGTGCCATTGCGACTGAGGATAGCACAGATACGCAGTATTTT | CAIATEDSTDTQYF
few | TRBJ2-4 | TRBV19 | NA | TGTGCCAGTAGTATAACAGGGTCCAAAAACATTCAGTACTTC | CASSITGSKNIQYF
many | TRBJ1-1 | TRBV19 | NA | TGTGCCAGTAGTAAAAAACAGCCCGCGAACACTGAAGCTTTCTTT | CASSKKQPANTEAFF
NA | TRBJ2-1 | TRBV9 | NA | TGTGCCAGCACGCCTGGGGGGGGCCTTCACAATGAGCAGTTCTTC | CASTPGGGLHNEQFF
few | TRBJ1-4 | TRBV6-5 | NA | TGTGCCAGCAGTTATAACGGAAGGACGGCAACTAATGAAAAACTGTTTTTT | CASSYNGRTATNEKLFF
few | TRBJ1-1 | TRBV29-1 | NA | TGCAGCGTTGGGGGGGTAGGAACTGAAGCTTTCTTT | CSVGGVGTEAFF